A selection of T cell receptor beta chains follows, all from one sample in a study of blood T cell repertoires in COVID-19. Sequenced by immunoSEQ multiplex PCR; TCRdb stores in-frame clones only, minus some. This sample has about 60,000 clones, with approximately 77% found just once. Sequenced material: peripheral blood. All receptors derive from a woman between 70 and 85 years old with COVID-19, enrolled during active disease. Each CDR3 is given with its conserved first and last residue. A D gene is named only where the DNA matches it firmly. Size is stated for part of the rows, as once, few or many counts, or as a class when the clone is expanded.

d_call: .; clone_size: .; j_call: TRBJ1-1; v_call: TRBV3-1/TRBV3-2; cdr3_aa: CASSFLTGGTEAFF; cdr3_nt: TGTGCCAGCAGCTTCCTCACGGGTGGAACTGAAGCTTTCTTT
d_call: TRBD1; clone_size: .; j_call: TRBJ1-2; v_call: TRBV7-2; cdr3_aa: CASSADRVSGYTF; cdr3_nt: TGTGCCAGCAGCGCGGACAGGGTTTCTGGCTACACCTTC
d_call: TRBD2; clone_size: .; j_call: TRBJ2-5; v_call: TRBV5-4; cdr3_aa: CASSLEAGGETQYF; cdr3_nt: TGTGCCAGCAGCCTTGAGGCGGGAGGCGAGACCCAGTACTTC
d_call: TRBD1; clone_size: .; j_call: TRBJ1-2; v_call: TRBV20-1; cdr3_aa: CRAGGGGYTF; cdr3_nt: TGCAGAGCAGGGGGTGGGGGCTACACCTTC
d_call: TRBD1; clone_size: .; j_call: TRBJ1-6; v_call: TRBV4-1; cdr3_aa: CASSYPDRDPRAYNSPLHF; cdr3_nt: TGCGCCAGCAGCTACCCGGACAGGGATCCCAGAGCCTATAATTCACCCCTCCACTTT
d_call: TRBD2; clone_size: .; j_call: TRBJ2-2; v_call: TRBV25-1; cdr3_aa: CASSVRGSANTGELFF; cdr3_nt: TGTGCCAGCAGTGTGCGCGGGAGTGCGAACACCGGGGAGCTGTTTTTT
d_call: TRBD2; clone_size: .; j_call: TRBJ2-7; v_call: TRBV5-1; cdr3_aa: CASSFLAGAYEQYF; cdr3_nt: TGCGCCAGCAGCTTTCTAGCGGGGGCCTACGAGCAGTACTTC
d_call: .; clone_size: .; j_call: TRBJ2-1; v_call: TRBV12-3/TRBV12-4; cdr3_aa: CASSFGLGYEQFF; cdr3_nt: TGTGCCAGCAGTTTCGGACTGGGGTATGAGCAGTTCTTC
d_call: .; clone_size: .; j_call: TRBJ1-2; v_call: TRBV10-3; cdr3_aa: CAITKDREWGYTF; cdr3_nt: TGTGCCATCACCAAAGACCGGGAGTGGGGCTACACCTTC
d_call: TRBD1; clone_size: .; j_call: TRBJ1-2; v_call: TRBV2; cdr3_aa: CASRPQTGGGNYGYTF; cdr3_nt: TGTGCCAGCAGACCCCAAACAGGGGGCGGTAACTATGGCTACACCTTC
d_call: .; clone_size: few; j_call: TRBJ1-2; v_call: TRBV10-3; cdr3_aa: CAIRRSTHRLGSYGYTF; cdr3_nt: TGTGCCATCAGGAGATCGACGCACCGATTGGGGAGCTATGGCTACACCTTC
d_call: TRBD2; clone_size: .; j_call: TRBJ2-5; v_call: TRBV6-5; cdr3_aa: CASSYGQRGYQETQYF; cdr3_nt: TGTGCCAGCAGTTACGGCCAGCGGGGATATCAAGAGACCCAGTACTTC
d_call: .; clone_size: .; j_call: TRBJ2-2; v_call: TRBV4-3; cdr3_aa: CASSPLQETGELFF; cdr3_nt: TGCGCCAGCAGCCCGCTACAGGAGACCGGGGAGCTGTTTTTT
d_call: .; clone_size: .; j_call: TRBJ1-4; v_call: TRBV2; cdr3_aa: CASSARGSPWEKLFF; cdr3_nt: TGTGCCAGCAGTGCCAGGGGCAGCCCATGGGAAAAACTGTTTTTT
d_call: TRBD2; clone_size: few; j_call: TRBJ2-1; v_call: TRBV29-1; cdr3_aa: CSAGHSSGSYNEQFF; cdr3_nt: TGCAGCGCTGGACACTCTAGCGGGAGTTACAATGAGCAGTTCTTC
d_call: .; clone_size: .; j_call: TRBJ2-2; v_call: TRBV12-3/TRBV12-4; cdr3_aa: CASSLKGIGELFF; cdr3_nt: TGTGCCAGCAGTTTAAAGGGGATCGGGGAGCTGTTTTTT
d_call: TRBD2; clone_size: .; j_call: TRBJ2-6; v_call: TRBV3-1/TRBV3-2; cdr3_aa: CASSFRGGTGANVLTF; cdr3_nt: TGTGCCAGCAGCTTTCGGGGGGGCACTGGGGCCAACGTCCTGACTTTC
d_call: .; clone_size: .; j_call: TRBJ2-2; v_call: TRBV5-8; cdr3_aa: CASSFRSRTVFF; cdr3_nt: TGTGCCAGCAGCTTTAGGTCTCGGACAGTGTTTTTT
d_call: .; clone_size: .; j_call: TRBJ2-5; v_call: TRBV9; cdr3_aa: CASSEGTNQETQYF; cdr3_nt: TGTGCCAGCAGCGAGGGGACAAATCAAGAGACCCAGTACTTC
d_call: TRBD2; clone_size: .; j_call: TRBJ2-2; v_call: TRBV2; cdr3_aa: CASSRHPRLAGSRGEGGELFF; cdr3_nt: TGTGCCAGCAGCCGACACCCCAGACTAGCGGGGTCAAGGGGGGAAGGCGGGGAGCTGTTTTTT
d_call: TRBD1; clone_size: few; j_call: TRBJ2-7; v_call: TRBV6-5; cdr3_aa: CASSSPRQGAYEQYF; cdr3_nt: TGTGCCAGCAGTTCCCCCCGACAGGGAGCCTACGAGCAGTACTTC
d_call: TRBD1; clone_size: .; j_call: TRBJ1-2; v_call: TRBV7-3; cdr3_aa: CASSLDRDYGYTF; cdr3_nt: TGTGCCAGCAGCTTAGACAGGGACTATGGCTACACCTTC
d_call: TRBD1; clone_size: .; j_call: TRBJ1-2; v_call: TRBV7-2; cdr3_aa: CASSLATGGAGGYTF; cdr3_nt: TGTGCCAGCAGCTTAGCGACAGGGGGCGCTGGGGGCTACACCTTC
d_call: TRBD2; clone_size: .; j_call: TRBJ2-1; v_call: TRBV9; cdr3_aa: CASSVGTSGSKVEQFF; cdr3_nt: TGTGCCAGCAGCGTAGGGACTAGCGGGAGTAAGGTTGAGCAGTTCTTC
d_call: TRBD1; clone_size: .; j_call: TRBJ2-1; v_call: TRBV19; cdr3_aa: CASSRQGADEQFF; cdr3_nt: TGTGCCAGTAGCAGACAGGGGGCAGATGAGCAGTTCTTC
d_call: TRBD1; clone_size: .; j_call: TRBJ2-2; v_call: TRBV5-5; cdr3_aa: CASSPSRGPGGKGTGELFF; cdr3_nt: TGTGCCAGCAGCCCATCCAGGGGACCAGGGGGTAAGGGCACCGGGGAGCTGTTTTTT
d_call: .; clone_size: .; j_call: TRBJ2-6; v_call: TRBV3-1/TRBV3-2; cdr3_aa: CASSQPLGVGGANVLTF; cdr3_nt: TGTGCCAGCAGCCAACCCCTCGGGGTCGGTGGGGCCAACGTCCTGACTTTC